These 17 T cell receptor beta chains came from one sample sequenced in a study of T cell repertoires in cytomegalovirus infection (dated by TCRdb to the late 2010s). The sample's treatment or condition, from its label and the paper: in vitro stimulation with specific CMV peptide epitopes to enrich CMV-specific T cells. Sequencing used an Illumina HiSeq 1500. TCRdb trimmed the raw reads at Q25, called clones with MiXCR and kept productive beta chains. Each entry is one CDR3 protein sequence, shown with its most common DNA and genes. This sample lists approximately 470,000 distinct CDR3 sequences; about 44% were detected once. Clones ranked in the top ten supply around 45% of the sample. These TCRs' antigens remain unknown. Material: cultured PBMCs, obtained from culture after CMV antigen stimulation. Every receptor here comes from a human donor in good health (CMV status not recorded). Some clones in this sample may be carry-over from other donors' samples.

The chain carries TRBV6-2 or TRBV6-3 and TRBJ2-2; perhaps TRBD2 as D (5 bases). The CDR3 is 16 amino acids. The V gene lost 10 bases and the J gene lost 0 bases, with 18 bases spanning the gap. The germline V gene encodes CDR1 MNHEY and CDR2 SVGEGT. CDR3 amino acids: CATQSPGLANTGELFF. The CDR3 DNA reads as TGTGCCACCCAATCCCCCGGACTTGCGAACACCGGGGAGCTGTTTTTT.

There are a few counts of this clonotype. The chain links TRBV19 to TRBJ2-1, with unresolved D. This CDR3 is 14 amino acids long. V lost 1 base and J 9 bases, leaving 13 bases between the germline ends. Germline V gene sequence: CDR1 LNHDA, CDR2 SQIVND (reference sequence). The CDR3 DNA sequence: TGTGCCAGTAGTATAGTGGTTGGGGTGCCTGAGCAGTTCTTC. Its protein product is CASSIVVGVPEQFF.

This chain joins TRBV7-8 and TRBJ2-1; either TRBD1 or TRBD2 may fit D (6 bases each). V was cut by 1 base and J by 4 bases, with 14 bases left in between. This CDR3 is 16 amino acids long. Germline lookup yields CDR1 SGHVS and CDR2 FQNEAQ. CDR3 loop: CASSLVVRGRYNEQFF. CDR3 in DNA: TGTGCCAGCAGCTTAGTCGTCCGGGGGCGATACAATGAGCAGTTCTTC.

This chain joins TRBV11-2 and TRBJ2-3; no clear D gene. Germline CDR1 and CDR2: SGHAT and FQNNGV. V shed 1 base and J shed 4 bases, with 9 bases lying between them. This CDR3 is 14 amino acids long. CDR3 in DNA: TGTGCCAGCAGCTTAGGAGGAAAGGCAGATACGCAGTATTTT. It is translated as CASSLGGKADTQYF.

This clonotype was found a few times. V and J are TRBV12-3 or TRBV12-4 and TRBJ1-3, with no clear D. This CDR3 has 11 amino acids. CDR3 coding DNA: TGTGTGTTTGGTTCTGGAAACACCATATATTTT. It is translated as CVFGSGNTIYF.

This clonotype was counted only a few times. This chain links TRBV6-1 with TRBJ2-3; D possibly corresponds to TRBD2 (5 bases). The V end was cut by 1 base, the J end by 4 bases, with 15 bases between. The length of the CDR3 is 16 residues. Germline CDR1 MNHNS, CDR2 SASEGT. CDR3 in amino acids: CASSEGWPRVPDTQYF. DNA of the CDR3: TGTGCCAGCAGTGAAGGCTGGCCGAGGGTCCCAGATACGCAGTATTTT.

J is TRBJ2-3 and V is TRBV10-3; TRBD1 matches 7 bases. This CDR3 is 14 amino acids long. Germline V gene sequence: CDR1 ENHRY, CDR2 SYGVKD. With 4 bases clipped from V and 2 bases from J, the junction kept 3 bases outside the gene matches. DNA for the CDR3: TGTGCCATCAGTGCCGGACAGGCCACAGATACGCAGTATTTT. Protein product: CAISAGQATDTQYF.

In this sample, this clonotype turned up a few times. The chain uses TRBV6-6 and TRBJ2-1, with D uncertain. The V gene lost 6 bases and the J gene lost 5 bases, with 8 bases spanning the gap. This CDR3 spans 12 amino acids. The germline gives CDR1 MNHNY, CDR2 SVGAGI (reference sequence). CDR3 loop: CASRFGHNEQFF. DNA for the CDR3: TGTGCCAGCAGGTTTGGGCACAATGAGCAGTTCTTC.

The J gene is TRBJ1-3, the V gene TRBV7-2, with D possibly matching TRBD1 (6 bases). Per germline, CDR1 SGHTA and CDR2 FQGNSA. With 5 bases removed from V and 4 bases from J, the gap between germline ends came to 15 bases. This CDR3 is built from 15 residues. In nucleotides, the CDR3 is TGTGCCAGCAGCCCGAGGGGGGTAACCGGAAACACCATATATTTT. Residues: CASSPRGVTGNTIYF.

A few counts support this clonotype. V usage is TRBV7-2 and J usage is TRBJ2-1; a weak D match, TRBD1 (5 bases). This CDR3 spans 15 amino acids. V was cut by 4 bases and J by 9 bases, with 19 bases left in between. Germline V gene lookup returns CDR1 SGHTA and CDR2 FQGNSA. The CDR3 DNA sequence: TGTGCCAGCAGCTCAGGGTATACGGGCAAGGGTGAGCAGTTCTTC. It codes for CASSSGYTGKGEQFF.

This chain uses TRBV7-9 with TRBJ1-1; tentative D call: TRBD1 (5 bases). Germline-derived CDR1 and CDR2 are SEHNR and FQNEAQ (reference sequence). The CDR3 extends over 12 amino acids. V lost 4 bases, J lost 6 bases, and 9 bases lay in between. The CDR3 nucleotides read TGTGCCAGCAGCTCTGGAGGGGCTGAAGCTTTCTTT. Its protein product is CASSSGGAEAFF.

This clonotype occurred many times. The rearrangement links TRBV12-3 or TRBV12-4 to TRBJ2-7; D unclear. The V end was cut by 4 bases, the J end by 3 bases, with 4 bases between. The CDR3 length is 11 residues. The CDR3 spells CASSSLYEQYF. The CDR3 DNA follows: TGTGCCAGCAGTTCACTCTACGAGCAGTACTTC.

The V gene is TRBV20-1, the J gene TRBJ2-3; D is perhaps TRBD1 or TRBD2 (5 bases each). Germline assignment: CDR1 DFQATT and CDR2 SNEGSKA (reference sequence). This CDR3 spans 17 amino acids. V lost 5 bases and J lost 0, with 21 bases in between. The CDR3, as DNA: TGCAGTGCTGGGACCTCCCGGATAGCGACTAGCACAGATACGCAGTATTTT. Translating it yields CSAGTSRIATSTDTQYF.

The sample holds one count of this clonotype. The chain joins TRBV6-2 or TRBV6-3 to TRBJ2-3; weak D call: TRBD2 (6 bases). The V gene's germline CDR1 is MNHEY and CDR2 SVGEGT. This CDR3 region has 16 residues. Trimming stripped 4 bases from V and 3 bases from J, with 17 bases between. The CDR3 coding sequence is TGTGCCAGCAGTTCCCTGGAGCGGGTCGGAACAGATACGCAGTATTTT. This codes for CASSSLERVGTDTQYF.

V usage is TRBV6-6 and J usage is TRBJ1-5; D may be TRBD1 (6 bases). The V end was cut by 0 bases, the J end by 5 bases, with 11 bases between. CDR1 and CDR2 (germline): MNHNY, SVGAGI (reference sequence). This CDR3 is 15 amino acids long. CDR3 coding DNA: TGTGCCAGCAGTTACTCGGGGACATATCATCAGCCCCAGCATTTT. This translates into CASSYSGTYHQPQHF.

This chain links TRBV25-1 with TRBJ1-1; 7 nucleotides line up with TRBD1. The V gene end was trimmed by 1 base and the J gene end by 1 base; junction bases not matched to a gene: 3. CDR1 is MGHDK, CDR2 SYGVNS, per germline. The CDR3 sequence is 15 residues long. The DNA of the CDR3 is TGTGCCAGCAGTGAATGGGACAGCGAGAACACTGAAGCTTTCTTT. Its translation: CASSEWDSENTEAFF.

This clonotype was observed a handful of times. The chain combines TRBV6-5 with TRBJ1-4, with D uncertain. The V gene lost 5 bases and the J gene lost 0 bases, with 7 bases spanning the gap. In germline, CDR1 is MNHEY, CDR2 SVGAGI. The CDR3 is 14 amino acids. The CDR3 region has the DNA TGTGCCAGCAGTCCCAGTCCAACTAATGAAAAACTGTTTTTT. Its protein product is CASSPSPTNEKLFF.